This T cell receptor (beta chain) emerged from a study of cytomegalovirus exposure and HLA in healthy donors. The PCR used 60 Vbeta and 13 Jbeta primers. Per the original methods: In a later analysis, of about 80 million unique beta chains, about 12 million appeared in at least two donors. TCRdb's table, derived via immunoSEQ multiplex PCR, lists solely in-frame clones and lacks some. V and J calls and clone size are as listed in that table; D and trimming were resolved from the DNA. Altogether 200,000 to 300,000 clones are present, about 81% being singletons, with the ten largest covering 5% to 6%. Per the germline V gene, CDR1 is SGHDT and CDR2 is YYEEEE. Trimming removed 0 bases at V and 10 bases at J, with 16 bases between. This CDR3 has 15 amino acids. Only a few counts were recorded for this clone. Its cognate antigen is unknown. Study-wide points: According to the study, around 160 TCR beta chains were cytomegalovirus-associated.

The chain is built from TRBV5-6 and TRBJ1-4, with D unclear. Sequences were obtained from PBMCs. The sequence derives from a middle-aged woman in good health and CMV-seropositive. CDR3 bases: TGTGCCAGCAGCTTGGGGACGGGAGCCTTTAGAAAACTGTTTTTT. Translation gives CASSLGTGAFRKLFF.